The 14 T cell receptor beta chains below come from one sample, sequenced in a study of T cells in Graves' hyperthyroidism and ophthalmopathy. Amplified TCR beta CDR3 regions derived from RNA transcripts. The TCR CDR3 first-round RT-PCR relied on the HTBI primer set. TCRdb re-called the multiplex PCR reads with MiXCR, one entry per CDR3 protein. The sample has around 420,000 distinct CDR3 sequences, 15% to 17% seen once. The sample was blood. These receptors all come from a woman aged 18 to 35 with Graves' hyperthyroidism.

This clonotype was detected a few times. This chain links TRBV7-9 with TRBJ2-5, with 8 bases identical to TRBD2. Germline CDR1 and CDR2: SEHNR and FQNEAQ (reference sequence). V trimming: 3 bases; J trimming: 5 bases; junction bases outside the gene matches: 8. This CDR3 has 15 amino acids. For the CDR3, the DNA is TGTGCCAGCAGCTTCGCGGGAGGACCCGGGGAGACCCAGTACTTC. Its protein product is CASSFAGGPGETQYF.

The genes are TRBV14 and TRBJ2-1; perhaps TRBD2 as D (5 bases). Germline-derived CDR1 and CDR2 are SGHDN and FVKESK. V was cut by 3 bases and J by 0 bases, with 12 bases left in between. This CDR3 has 16 residues. The CDR3 region is CASSQLALSSYNEQFF. The DNA for the CDR3 is TGTGCCAGCAGCCAGTTAGCGTTAAGCTCCTACAATGAGCAGTTCTTC.

This clonotype was picked up many times. CDR3: CATSPSTGGAQYF. In nucleotides, the CDR3 is TGTGCCACCAGCCCCTCGACGGGGGGTGCGCAGTATTTT. The chain joins TRBV15 to TRBJ2-3, with 7 bases that match TRBD2. The length of the CDR3 is 13 residues. Looked up from germline, CDR1 is LNHNV and CDR2 is YYDKDF (reference sequence). With 5 bases clipped from V and 10 bases from J, the junction kept 9 bases outside the gene matches.

J is TRBJ2-3 and V is TRBV29-1; no definite D call. Trimming cost V 3 bases and J 0 bases, with 10 bases left between them. Germline loops: CDR1 SQVTM, CDR2 ANQGSEA. The CDR3 sequence is 14 residues long. CDR3 amino acids: CSVDRESSTDTQYF. The CDR3 coding sequence is TGCAGCGTTGACAGAGAATCGAGCACAGATACGCAGTATTTT.

This clonotype was seen more than once but under ten times. This chain links TRBV7-6 with TRBJ2-3; 8 positions agree with TRBD2. J gave up 5 bases and V 7 bases, and 11 bases lay outside the gene matches. The CDR3 spans 15 residues. Per germline, CDR1 SGHVS and CDR2 FNYEAQ. This CDR3 reads CASTLTGGAGDTQYF. Here the CDR3 DNA reads TGTGCCAGCACCCTAACCGGGGGGGCCGGAGATACGCAGTATTTT. Full variable domain (rest looked up from reference TRBV7-6 and TRBJ2-3): GAGVSQSPRYKVTKRGQDVALRCDPISGHVSLYWYRQALGQGPEFLTYFNYEAQQDKSGLPNDRFSAERPEGSISTLTIQRTEQRDSAMYRCASTLTGGAGDTQYFGPGTRLTVL.

This clonotype was recorded many times. The chain employs TRBV27 and TRBJ1-6, with a possible D match to TRBD1 (5 bases). V lost 5 bases, J lost 7 bases, and 12 bases lay in between. The length of the CDR3 is 14 residues. Germline CDR1 is MNHEY and CDR2 is SMNVEV (reference sequence). CDR3 in amino acids: CASSPNRGNSPLHF. The CDR3 bases are TGTGCCAGCAGTCCAAATCGGGGGAATTCACCCCTCCACTTT.

The chain uses TRBV5-1 and TRBJ2-3; 8 bases agree with TRBD2. Germline lookup yields CDR1 SGHRS and CDR2 YFSETQ. CDR3 length equals 14 residues. V dropped 4 bases and J dropped 4; count of bases not matched to a gene: 5. CDR3: CASSPGTRADTQYF. The CDR3 bases are TGCGCCAGCAGCCCCGGGACTAGAGCAGATACGCAGTATTTT.

The chain couples TRBV28 to TRBJ1-4; TRBD1 matches 8 bases. The CDR3 is 16 amino acids. V lost 3 bases to trimming and J lost 8 bases; unmatched junction nucleotides: 11. Germline V gene data show CDR1 as MDHEN and CDR2 as SYDVKM. CDR3 sequence reads: CASSFSFQGAGEKLFF. CDR3 in DNA: TGTGCCAGCAGTTTTTCGTTTCAGGGGGCTGGCGAAAAACTGTTTTTT.

This clonotype was counted at least ten times. This sequence joins TRBV7-9 and TRBJ2-5; a weak D match, TRBD2 (6 bases). Looked up from germline, CDR1 is SEHNR and CDR2 is FQNEAQ (reference sequence). There are 18 residues in the CDR3. Trimming cost V 5 bases and J 3 bases, with 25 bases left between them. CDR3 region: CASSGRNSPGLIKETQYF. CDR3 nucleotide sequence: TGTGCCAGCAGCGGACGTAACTCTCCGGGACTTATAAAAGAGACCCAGTACTTC.

This clonotype has only a few counts. The chain recombines TRBV4-1 with TRBJ2-5, with 7 bases that match TRBD2. This CDR3 contains 16 residues. V trimming: 0 bases; J trimming: 9 bases; junction bases outside the gene matches: 13. Germline V gene lookup returns CDR1 MGHRA and CDR2 YSYEKL. The CDR3 region is CASSQEAAWGGKAQYF. CDR3 DNA: TGCGCCAGCAGCCAAGAAGCGGCATGGGGAGGGAAGGCCCAGTACTTC.

The chain recombines TRBV27 with TRBJ2-1, with D perhaps TRBD1 (6 bases). Germline loops: CDR1 MNHEY, CDR2 SMNVEV (reference sequence). The V end lost 6 bases, the J end lost 9 bases, and 12 bases lay between the germline ends. This CDR3 is 12 amino acids long. The CDR3 DNA reads as TGTGCCAGCAGAACTGTAGGGGGTGAGCAGTTCTTC. Translation gives CASRTVGGEQFF.

This clonotype has more than one count but fewer than ten. The chain is built from TRBV6-1 and TRBJ1-2; TRBD1 matches 7 bases. The CDR3 is 14 amino acids. Germline loops: CDR1 MNHNS, CDR2 SASEGT. DNA for the CDR3: TGTGCTGGGACAGCCGCCTCAAGGGGGTATGGCTACACCTTC. This codes for CAGTAASRGYGYTF.

This clonotype was counted at least ten times. The chain joins TRBV28 to TRBJ2-3, with 8 bases that match TRBD2. V gave up 6 bases and J gave up 2 bases; unmatched junction bases: 4. Germline CDR1 is MDHEN and CDR2 is SYDVKM. CDR3 size: 14 residues. The CDR3 region is CASRKAGVTDTQYF. The CDR3, as DNA: TGTGCCAGCAGAAAAGCGGGGGTCACAGATACGCAGTATTTT.

This chain connects TRBV6-1 to TRBJ2-3; 8 bases are shared with TRBD2. CDR3 size: 15 residues. Germline V gives CDR1 MNHNS, CDR2 SASEGT. Losses at the gene ends were 5 bases for V and 4 bases for J; bases not matched to a gene: 8. CDR3: CASSYEGRGADTQYF. Here the CDR3 DNA reads TGTGCCAGCAGTTACGAGGGGCGGGGGGCAGATACGCAGTATTTT.